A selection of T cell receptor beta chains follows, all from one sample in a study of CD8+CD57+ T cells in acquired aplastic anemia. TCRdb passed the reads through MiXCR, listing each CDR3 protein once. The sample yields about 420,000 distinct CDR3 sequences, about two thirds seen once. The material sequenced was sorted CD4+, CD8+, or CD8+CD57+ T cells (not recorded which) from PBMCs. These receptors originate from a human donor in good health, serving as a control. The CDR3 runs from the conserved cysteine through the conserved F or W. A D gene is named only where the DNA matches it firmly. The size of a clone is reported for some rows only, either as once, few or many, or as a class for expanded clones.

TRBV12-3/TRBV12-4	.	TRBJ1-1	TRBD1	CASSRTGPNTEAFF
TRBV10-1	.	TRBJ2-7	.	CTSSARDSYPYEQYF
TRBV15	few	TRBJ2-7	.	CATSSKGPYEQYF
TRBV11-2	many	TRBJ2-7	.	CASSLGAGTLSYEQYF
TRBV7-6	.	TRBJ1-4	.	CASSLLGRASPLHFF
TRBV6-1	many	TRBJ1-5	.	CASSADGYLPNQPQHF
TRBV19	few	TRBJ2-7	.	CASSMQANSYEQYF
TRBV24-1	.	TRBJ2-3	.	CATSEPPTCTDTQYF
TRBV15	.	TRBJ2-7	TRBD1	CATSPTGTGEQYF
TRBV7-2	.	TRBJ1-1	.	CASSLQLGASTEAFF
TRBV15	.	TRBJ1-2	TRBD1	CATSSLRDRFYGYTF
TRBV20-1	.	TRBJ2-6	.	CSATRGGYARANVLTF
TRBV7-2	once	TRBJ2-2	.	CASSRQAFTGELFF
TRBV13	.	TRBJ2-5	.	CASTINYRVRETQYF
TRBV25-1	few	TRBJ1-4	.	CASSELIFPGWHEKLFF
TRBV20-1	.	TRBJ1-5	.	CSANGGDKATSNQPQHF
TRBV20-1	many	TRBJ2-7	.	CSPRGRLPVEQYF
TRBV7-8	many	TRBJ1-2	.	CASSLYSESRVYGYTF
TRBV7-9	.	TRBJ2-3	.	CASSPHAGANYGYF
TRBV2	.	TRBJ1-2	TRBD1	CASSEGQGAKYGYTF
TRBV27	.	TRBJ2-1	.	CASTTNRAKQFF
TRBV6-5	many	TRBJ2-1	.	CASSYVVRGPYNEQFF
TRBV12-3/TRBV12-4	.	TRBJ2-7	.	CASSLAPYEQYF
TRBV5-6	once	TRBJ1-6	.	CASSEKGLSPLHF
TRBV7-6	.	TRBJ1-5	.	CASGQGPDQPQHF
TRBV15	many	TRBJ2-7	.	CATSPPGASYEQYF
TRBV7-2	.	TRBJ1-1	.	CASSFDGRVYEPDAFF
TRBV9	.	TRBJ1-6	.	CASSPWPGPNAQFHF
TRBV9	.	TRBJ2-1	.	CASSAGRAGYNEQFF
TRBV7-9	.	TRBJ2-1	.	CASSPESRGKHDEQFF
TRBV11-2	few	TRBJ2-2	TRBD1	CASSSGTGGHGELFF
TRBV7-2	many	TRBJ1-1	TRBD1	CASSFHLGQAAAGAFF
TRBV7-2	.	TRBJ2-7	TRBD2	CASSLASGGADEQYF
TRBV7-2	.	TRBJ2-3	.	CASSLSQGRGEEQDTQYF
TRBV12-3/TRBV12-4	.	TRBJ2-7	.	CASSKEYEQYF
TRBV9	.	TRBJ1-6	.	CASSYSLDSPLLF
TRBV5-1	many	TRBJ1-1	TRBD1	CASSSQGASLNTEAFF
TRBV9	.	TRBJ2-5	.	CASSGPQVTQYF
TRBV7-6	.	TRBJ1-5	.	CASSFQSSYEQYFHF
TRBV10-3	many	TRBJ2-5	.	CAISGFQGETQYF
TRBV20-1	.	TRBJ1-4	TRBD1	CSASSTGGPGGKLFF
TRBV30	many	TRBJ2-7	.	CAWSPGAPGYEQYF
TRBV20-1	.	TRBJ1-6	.	CSAGSGHGTYNSPLHF
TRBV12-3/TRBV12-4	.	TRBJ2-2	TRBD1	CASSLDRGPTGELFF
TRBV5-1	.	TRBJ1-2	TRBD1	CASSLAPGGKGGYTF
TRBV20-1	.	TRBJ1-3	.	CSARDGASSGNTIYF
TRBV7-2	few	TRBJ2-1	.	CASSSQKLANEQLF
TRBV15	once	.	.	CATSRTLGEQFF
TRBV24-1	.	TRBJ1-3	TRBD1	CATSEGRQGPGRNTIYF
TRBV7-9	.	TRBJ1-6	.	CASREMTGNSRESPLHF
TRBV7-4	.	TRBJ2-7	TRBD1	CASSSGGQGTSEQYF
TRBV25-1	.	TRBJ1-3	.	CASSGWTGNTIYF
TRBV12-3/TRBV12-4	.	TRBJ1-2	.	CASSILPRGYTF
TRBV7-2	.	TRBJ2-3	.	CASSLGPDSDTQYF